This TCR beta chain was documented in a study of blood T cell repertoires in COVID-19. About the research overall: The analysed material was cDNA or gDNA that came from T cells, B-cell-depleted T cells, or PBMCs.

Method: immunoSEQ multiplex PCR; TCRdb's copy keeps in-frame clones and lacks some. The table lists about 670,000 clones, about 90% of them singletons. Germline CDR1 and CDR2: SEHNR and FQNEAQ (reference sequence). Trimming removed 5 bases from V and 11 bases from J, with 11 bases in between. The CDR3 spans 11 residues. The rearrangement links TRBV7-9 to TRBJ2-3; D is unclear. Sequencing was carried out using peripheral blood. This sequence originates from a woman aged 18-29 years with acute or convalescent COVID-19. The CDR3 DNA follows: TGTGCCAGCAGCCAAATTAGCTGGCAGTATTTT. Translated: CASSQISWQYF.